The clone carrying this TCR beta chain was detected ten times or more. Its matching antigen is unknown. This CDR3 is 16 amino acids long. The germline V gene has CDR1 SQVTM and CDR2 ANQGSEA. V lost 1 base to trimming and J lost 0 bases; unmatched junction nucleotides: 6. The record originates from a study of Graves' ophthalmopathy and Graves' hyperthyroidism. Regarding the study as a whole: Forecasting of ophthalmopathy progression by the model achieved about 69% sensitivity and more than 72% specificity. Most expanded clonotypes from thyroid (those above 0.001 frequency) were also found in blood.

Investigators amplified TCR beta CDR3 regions from RNA transcripts. A first-round RT-PCR used HTBI primers, followed by a second-round multiplex PCR. TCRdb passed the multiplex PCR reads through MiXCR, listing each CDR3 protein once. The sample yields some 400,000 distinct CDR3 sequences, roughly 18% seen once. Ineligible for inclusion were patients with other autoimmune diseases, uncontrolled infections, pregnancy or lactation. It was on clinical symptoms, serum thyroxine, TRAb, thyroid ultrasound and orbital computed tomography that diagnosis relied. Material: peripheral blood. The rearrangement joins TRBV29-1 to TRBJ2-7, with 10 bases that match TRBD1. This TCR was sampled from a woman under 30 with Graves' ophthalmopathy. DNA for the CDR3: TGCAGCGTTGAAGGTGGTGGGACAGGGGTCTCCTACGAGCAGTACTTC. It encodes CSVEGGGTGVSYEQYF.